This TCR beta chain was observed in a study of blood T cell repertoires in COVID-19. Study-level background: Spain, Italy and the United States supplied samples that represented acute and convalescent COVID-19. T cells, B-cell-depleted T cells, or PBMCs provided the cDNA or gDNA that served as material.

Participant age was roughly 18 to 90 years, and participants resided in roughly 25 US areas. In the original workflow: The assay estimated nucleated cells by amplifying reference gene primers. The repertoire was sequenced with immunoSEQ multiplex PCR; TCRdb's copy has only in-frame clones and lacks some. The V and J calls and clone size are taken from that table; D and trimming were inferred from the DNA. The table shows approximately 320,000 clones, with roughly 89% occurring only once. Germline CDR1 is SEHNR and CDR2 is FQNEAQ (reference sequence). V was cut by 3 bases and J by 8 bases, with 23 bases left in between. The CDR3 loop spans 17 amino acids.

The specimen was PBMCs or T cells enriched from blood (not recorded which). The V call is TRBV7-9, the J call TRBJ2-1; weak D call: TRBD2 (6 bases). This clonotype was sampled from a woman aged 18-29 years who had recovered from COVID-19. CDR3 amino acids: CASSLRVDTGARYEQFF. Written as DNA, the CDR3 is TGTGCCAGCAGCTTGAGGGTAGATACGGGAGCCCGTTATGAGCAGTTCTTC. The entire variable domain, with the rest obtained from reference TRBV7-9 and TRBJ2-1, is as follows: DTGVSQNPRHKITKRGQNVTFRCDPISEHNRLYWYRQTLGQGPEFLTYFQNEAQLEKSRLLSDRFSAERPKGSFSTLEIQRTEQGDSAMYLCASSLRVDTGARYEQFFGPGTRLTVL.